The source of this T cell receptor beta chain is a study of low-dose radiotherapy and immunotherapy resistance in tumors. Study overall: Every six weeks patients received intravenous ipilimumab 1 mg/kg, and every two weeks they received intravenous nivolumab 240 mg.

TRAV- and TRBV-specific primers were used for first-strand cDNA, which covered alpha and beta chains. With a V-primer adapter and a constant-region primer, TCRs were amplified for about 20 PCR cycles. TCRdb processed the reads anew with MiXCR; each CDR3 protein has one entry. The data show under 95,000 distinct CDR3 sequences, with around 17% seen just once and approximately 1.5% held by the top ten. The table lists this clonotype with many counts. Time point: after trial treatment. As to treatment: LDRT plus nivolumab, ipilimumab, low-dose cyclophosphamide and aspirin (RACIN trial). This clonotype was sampled from a male donor with prostate cancer. The sequenced sample was PBMCs, obtained after low-dose radiotherapy plus immunotherapy.

The CDR3 DNA sequence: TGTGCCAGCAGCTCCGGGACAGGGGTGAACACCGGGGAGCTGTTTTTT. Residues: CASSSGTGVNTGELFF. J is TRBJ2-2 and V is TRBV9; 10 nucleotides align to TRBD1. In germline, CDR1 is SGDLS, CDR2 YYNGEE. J gave up 1 base and V 4 bases, and 4 bases lay outside the gene matches. There are 16 residues in the CDR3.